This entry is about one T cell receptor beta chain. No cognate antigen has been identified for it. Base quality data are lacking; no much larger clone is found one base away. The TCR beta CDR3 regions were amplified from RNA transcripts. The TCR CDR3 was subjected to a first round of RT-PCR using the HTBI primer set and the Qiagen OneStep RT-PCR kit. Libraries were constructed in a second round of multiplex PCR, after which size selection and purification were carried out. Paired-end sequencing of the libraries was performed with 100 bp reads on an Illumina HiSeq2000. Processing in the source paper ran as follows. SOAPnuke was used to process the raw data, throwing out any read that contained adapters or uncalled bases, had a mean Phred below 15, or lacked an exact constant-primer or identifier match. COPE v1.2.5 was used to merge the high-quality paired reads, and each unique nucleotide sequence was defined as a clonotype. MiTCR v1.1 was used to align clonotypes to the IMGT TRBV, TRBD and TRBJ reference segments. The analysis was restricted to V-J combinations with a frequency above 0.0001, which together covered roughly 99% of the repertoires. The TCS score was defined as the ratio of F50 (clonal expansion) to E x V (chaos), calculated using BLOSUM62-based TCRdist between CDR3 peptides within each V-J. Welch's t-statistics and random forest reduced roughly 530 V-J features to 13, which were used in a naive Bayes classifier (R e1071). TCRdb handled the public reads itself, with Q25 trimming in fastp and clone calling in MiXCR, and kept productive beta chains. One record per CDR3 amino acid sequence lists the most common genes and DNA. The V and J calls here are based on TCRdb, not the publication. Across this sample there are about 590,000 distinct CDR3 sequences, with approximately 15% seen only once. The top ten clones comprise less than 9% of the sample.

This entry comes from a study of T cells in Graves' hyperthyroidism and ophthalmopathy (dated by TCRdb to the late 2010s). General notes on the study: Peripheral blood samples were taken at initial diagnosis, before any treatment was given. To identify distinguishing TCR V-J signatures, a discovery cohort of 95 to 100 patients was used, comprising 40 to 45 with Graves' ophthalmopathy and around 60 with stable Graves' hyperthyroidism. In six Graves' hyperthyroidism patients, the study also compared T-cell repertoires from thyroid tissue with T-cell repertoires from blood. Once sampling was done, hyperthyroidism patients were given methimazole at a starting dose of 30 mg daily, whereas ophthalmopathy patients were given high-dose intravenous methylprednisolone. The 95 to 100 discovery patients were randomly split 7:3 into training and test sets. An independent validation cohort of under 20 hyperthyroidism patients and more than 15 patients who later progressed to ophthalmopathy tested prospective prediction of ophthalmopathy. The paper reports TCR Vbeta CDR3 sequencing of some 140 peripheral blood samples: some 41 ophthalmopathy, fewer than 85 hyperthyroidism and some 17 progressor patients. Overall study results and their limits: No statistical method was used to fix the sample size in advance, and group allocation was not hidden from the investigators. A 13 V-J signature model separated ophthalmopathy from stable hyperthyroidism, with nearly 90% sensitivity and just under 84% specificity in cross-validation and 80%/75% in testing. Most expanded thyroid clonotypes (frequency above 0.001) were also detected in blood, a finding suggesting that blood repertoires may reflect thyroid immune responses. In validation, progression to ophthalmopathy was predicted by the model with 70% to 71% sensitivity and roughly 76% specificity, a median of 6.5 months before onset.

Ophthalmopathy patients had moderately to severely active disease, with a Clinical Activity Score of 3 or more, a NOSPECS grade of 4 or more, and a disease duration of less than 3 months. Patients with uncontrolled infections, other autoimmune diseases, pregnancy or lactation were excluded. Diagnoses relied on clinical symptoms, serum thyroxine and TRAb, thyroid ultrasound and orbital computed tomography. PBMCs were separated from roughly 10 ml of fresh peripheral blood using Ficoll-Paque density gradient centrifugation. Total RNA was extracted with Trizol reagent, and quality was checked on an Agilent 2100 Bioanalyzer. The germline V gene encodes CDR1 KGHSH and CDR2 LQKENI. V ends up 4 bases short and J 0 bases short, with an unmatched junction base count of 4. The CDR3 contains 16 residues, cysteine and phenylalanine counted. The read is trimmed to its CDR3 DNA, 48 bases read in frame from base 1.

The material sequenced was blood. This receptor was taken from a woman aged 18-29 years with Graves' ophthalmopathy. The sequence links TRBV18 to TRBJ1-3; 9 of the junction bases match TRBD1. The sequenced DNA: TGTGCCAGCTCACAGGGGACAGGGAGCTCTGGAAACACCATATATTTT. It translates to CASSQGTGSSGNTIYF.